The entry below describes one T cell receptor (beta chain). Its target is not known. TCR cDNA received a 3' ligated oligonucleotide that carried a UMI. Unsorted total RNA, about 1 to 1,100 ng, was DNase treated before reverse transcription. The data were taken from a study of naive and memory T cell subsets. Study results and limitations: This RNA-based method may be sensitive to activation-related transcript changes.

The germline gives CDR1 SGHNT, CDR2 YYREEE (reference sequence). The CDR3 is made up of 14 amino acids. Trimming stripped 0 bases from V and 2 bases from J, with 7 bases between. Four PCR rounds used nested alpha and beta constant region primers plus the SP2 primer. For blood and skin samples, reverse transcription used TCR alpha and beta constant primers. MiXCR, run by TCRdb on the 5' RACE reads, gives a single entry per CDR3 protein. The sample lists about 62,000 distinct CDR3 sequences, approximately 8.5% occurring once. The receptor's source is a female donor in good health. The V call is TRBV5-4, the J call TRBJ2-3; D is uncertain. The CDR3 nucleotides read TGTGCCAGCAGCTTGGCGAGTTACACAGATACGCAGTATTTT. Its translation: CASSLASYTDTQYF.